These 28 T cell receptor beta chains were all obtained from the same sample, sequenced in a study of control samples from healthy donors and cancer patients. Sequenced by immunoSEQ multiplex PCR; TCRdb stores in-frame clones only, minus some. The sample has roughly 450,000 clones, around 90% seen once. The sequenced sample was PBMCs. All receptors come from a man in his forties with head and neck cancer.

This clone was detected only once. The CDR3, as DNA: TGTGCCAGCAGTTTGGGCGGAGGCAACCCCTATCAGCCCCAGCATTTT. This sequence encodes CASSLGGGNPYQPQHF. The chain combines TRBV28 with TRBJ1-5; D is ambiguous. CDR1 and CDR2 (germline): MDHEN, SYDVKM. Trimming took off 3 bases at V and 5 bases at J, with 17 bases between the two ends. CDR3 length: 16 amino acids.

The chain carries TRBV4-2 and TRBJ1-4; D remains ambiguous. Trimming shortened V by 1 base and J by 7 bases, and 7 bases separated the two germline ends. Per the germline V gene, CDR1 is LGHNA and CDR2 is YNFKEQ. This CDR3 has 13 amino acids. The CDR3 region is CASSQGGSEKLFF. CDR3 nucleotide sequence: TGTGCCAGCAGCCAAGGGGGAAGTGAAAAACTGTTTTTT.

J is TRBJ2-1 and V is TRBV9; 14 nucleotides line up with TRBD2. Germline lookup yields CDR1 SGDLS and CDR2 YYNGEE. J gave up 0 bases and V 1 base, and 6 bases lay outside the gene matches. The CDR3 loop spans 19 amino acids. CDR3 residues: CASSVRLAGGPRSYNEQFF. CDR3 coding DNA: TGTGCCAGCAGCGTAAGACTAGCGGGAGGGCCACGCTCCTACAATGAGCAGTTCTTC.

The rearrangement joins TRBV10-3 to TRBJ2-3, with 9 bases aligning to TRBD2. This CDR3 contains 16 residues. J gave up 1 base and V 0 bases, and 2 bases lay outside the gene matches. Looked up from germline, CDR1 is ENHRY and CDR2 is SYGVKD. The CDR3 region is CAISESSGGGTDTQYF. The CDR3 DNA reads TGTGCCATCAGTGAGTCTAGCGGGGGTGGCACAGATACGCAGTATTTT.

The rearrangement uses TRBV29-1 and TRBJ1-1; D gene uncertain. Germline assignment: CDR1 SQVTM and CDR2 ANQGSEA. Trimming stripped 1 base from V and 1 base from J, with 7 bases between. This CDR3 is 13 amino acids long. The CDR3 here is CSVEVGANTEAFF. The CDR3 nucleotides read TGCAGCGTTGAAGTGGGAGCGAACACTGAAGCTTTCTTT.

This chain uses TRBV11-3 with TRBJ2-7; 8 nucleotides match TRBD1. J gave up 2 bases and V 5 bases, and 14 bases lay outside the gene matches. This CDR3 is 17 amino acids long. From germline, CDR1 is SGHNT and CDR2 YENEEA. The CDR3 here is CASSPLGEDREAYEQYF. For the CDR3, the DNA is TGTGCCAGCAGCCCTTTGGGAGAGGACAGGGAGGCCTACGAGCAGTACTTC.

The genes are TRBV9 and TRBJ2-1; 13 bases align to TRBD2. Germline V CDR1 and CDR2: SGDLS, YYNGEE. V gave up 3 bases and J gave up 7 bases; unmatched junction bases: 13. The CDR3 runs 18 residues. For the CDR3, the DNA is TGTGCCAGCAGCGGAAACCTTAGGACTAGCGGGAGTTTTAATGAGCAGTTCTTC. Its translation: CASSGNLRTSGSFNEQFF.

V gene TRBV21-1 combines with J gene TRBJ1-1; the DNA was not used to check the table's D call, TRBD1. TRBV21-1 is deemed a pseudogene. This CDR3 comprises 12 residues. The CDR3 region is CAGAQGIAEAFF. The CDR3 coding sequence is TGTGCCGGCGCACAGGGGATTGCTGAAGCTTTCTTT.

This clone was seen just once. The chain joins TRBV27 to TRBJ2-6; the D is unclear. The V gene lost 3 bases and the J gene lost 1 base, with 1 base spanning the gap. Germline CDR1 is MNHEY and CDR2 is SMNVEV (reference sequence). The CDR3 totals 13 residues. CDR3 in amino acids: CASSLSGANVLTF. CDR3 nucleotide sequence: TGTGCCAGCAGTTTGTCTGGGGCCAACGTCCTGACTTTC. The full variable domain, with the rest looked up from reference TRBV27 and TRBJ2-6, is EAQVTQNPRYLITVTGKKLTVTCSQNMNHEYMSWYRQDPGLGLRQIYYSMNVEVTDKGDVPEGYKVSRKEKRNFPLILESPSPNQTSLYFCASSLSGANVLTFGAGSRLTVL.

V gene TRBV6-1 combines with J gene TRBJ1-4; D is unclear. Trimming took 10 bases from V and 4 from J, leaving 13 bases between them. CDR1 MNHNS and CDR2 SASEGT come from the germline V gene. The CDR3 loop spans 13 amino acids. The CDR3 DNA sequence: TGTGCCACAAAAGGAGCTCTTAATGAAAAACTGTTTTTT. As protein: CATKGALNEKLFF.

V gene TRBV11-3 combines with J gene TRBJ2-3; 9 bases line up with TRBD2. Losses at the gene ends were 1 base for V and 6 bases for J; bases not matched to a gene: 8. Germline CDR1 reads SGHNT; CDR2 reads YENEEA. The CDR3 covers 16 residues. The CDR3 DNA is TGTGCCAGCAGCTTAGGAGGCGGGGGGGCCGGGGATACGCAGTATTTT. Translation gives CASSLGGGGAGDTQYF.

The chain uses TRBV2 and TRBJ2-7, with D perhaps matching TRBD1 or TRBD2 (5 bases each). Germline V gene data show CDR1 as SNHLY and CDR2 as FYNNEI. Between the trimmed V and J ends, which lost 8 bases and 2 bases, there was a span of 19 bases. There are 15 residues in the CDR3. CDR3 nucleotide sequence: TGTGCCAGCTCGAAATCCTGGGGGACCGCCTACGAGCAGTACTTC. This codes for CASSKSWGTAYEQYF.

The V call is TRBV19, the J call TRBJ1-2, with D possibly TRBD1 on 5 matching bases. Germline V gene lookup returns CDR1 LNHDA and CDR2 SQIVND (reference sequence). CDR3 length: 15 amino acids. Deletions cut 2 bases from V and 1 base from J, with 11 bases between. The CDR3 reads CASSITGQSNYGYTF. Written as DNA, the CDR3 is TGTGCCAGTAGTATAACCGGACAAAGTAACTATGGCTACACCTTC.

The rearrangement uses TRBV11-2 and TRBJ1-2; the D gene is possibly TRBD1 (6 bases). The ends were cut back, 1 base at V and 4 bases at J, with 13 bases in the middle. The CDR3 totals 15 residues. Germline V gene data show CDR1 as SGHAT and CDR2 as FQNNGV. CDR3 DNA: TGTGCCAGCAGCTTAGGAGGGGGATACCTCTATGGCTACACCTTC. This gives the protein CASSLGGGYLYGYTF.

This chain joins TRBV18 and TRBJ1-1; weak D call: TRBD1 (6 bases). The V gene lost 4 bases and the J gene lost 2 bases, with 14 bases spanning the gap. CDR3 size: 15 residues. Germline V gives CDR1 KGHSH, CDR2 LQKENI. The CDR3 coding sequence is TGTGCCAGCTCACTAACCCGGGGGACAAACACTGAAGCTTTCTTT. Its translation: CASSLTRGTNTEAFF.

The chain carries TRBV6-6 and TRBJ2-7, with D perhaps matching TRBD1 (6 bases). CDR3 length equals 16 residues. V lost 1 base to trimming and J lost 2 bases, with 15 bases between them. Germline assignment: CDR1 MNHNY and CDR2 SVGAGI (reference sequence). The CDR3 nucleotides are TGTGCCAGCAGTTACTGGGGCAGACAGGCGGCCTACGAGCAGTACTTC. It codes for CASSYWGRQAAYEQYF.

This chain uses TRBV28 with TRBJ1-2; 9 bases map to TRBD1. Germline lookup yields CDR1 MDHEN and CDR2 SYDVKM. CDR3 length equals 17 residues. V was pared by 5 bases and J by 0 bases, with 10 bases of the junction left unmatched. The CDR3 DNA reads TGTGCCAGCAGTCCCCCGGGACAGGGTCCTTCTAACTATGGCTACACCTTC. Translating it yields CASSPPGQGPSNYGYTF.

The chain's CDR3 is CASSFEQGASYEQYF. CDR3 bases: TGTGCCAGCAGCTTCGAACAGGGGGCCTCCTACGAGCAGTACTTC. The V call is TRBV7-8, the J call TRBJ2-7; 9 bases align to TRBD1. CDR3 size: 15 residues. V was clipped by 3 bases and J by 0 bases; unmatched bases: 3. Germline CDR1 is SGHVS and CDR2 is FQNEAQ.

The rearrangement uses TRBV18 and TRBJ2-1; D uncertain. Germline CDR1 and CDR2: KGHSH and LQKENI. This CDR3 is built from 12 residues. V lost 4 bases to trimming and J lost 8 bases, with 9 bases between them. The CDR3 DNA follows: TGTGCCAGCTCACTCCTGCTGGATGAGCAGTTCTTC. Its protein product is CASSLLLDEQFF.

This clone has only one observation. The chain recombines TRBV9 with TRBJ2-5, with 8 bases matching TRBD2. The J segment lost 4 bases and the V segment lost 2 bases, leaving 10 bases of the junction unmatched. This CDR3 region has 16 residues. Germline V CDR1 and CDR2: SGDLS, YYNGEE. The CDR3 here is CASSVGLGERRETQYF. In nucleotides, the CDR3 is TGTGCCAGCAGCGTGGGACTAGGGGAGAGGCGAGAGACCCAGTACTTC.

This sequence joins TRBV2 and TRBJ1-6; the D gene is possibly TRBD1 (6 bases). Trimming pared 4 bases from V and 5 bases from J, leaving 12 bases between. Per germline, CDR1 SNHLY and CDR2 FYNNEI. The CDR3 extends over 15 amino acids. CDR3 region: CASSGRTADNSPLHF. The CDR3 nucleotides are TGTGCCAGCAGTGGCCGGACAGCCGATAATTCACCCCTCCACTTT.

The V call is TRBV15, the J call TRBJ2-1; D unclear. This CDR3 spans 14 amino acids. V lost 0 bases and J lost 14, with 17 bases in between. The germline V gene has CDR1 LNHNV and CDR2 YYDKDF (reference sequence). CDR3 in DNA: TGTGCCACCAGCAGAGATAGGGTGCAGGAGTTTAAGTTCTTC. Translated: CATSRDRVQEFKFF.

The J gene is TRBJ1-2, the V gene TRBV5-4; tentative D call: TRBD1 (5 bases). V lost 3 bases to trimming and J lost 3 bases, with 12 bases between them. The CDR3 covers 14 residues. Germline-derived CDR1 and CDR2 are SGHNT and YYREEE (reference sequence). CDR3 nucleotide sequence: TGTGCCAGCAGCTACCGGGGCTCGGACTATGGCTACACCTTC. Residues: CASSYRGSDYGYTF.

The chain uses TRBV6-5 and TRBJ2-1; 8 nucleotides match TRBD1. Germline V gene data show CDR1 as MNHEY and CDR2 as SVGAGI. The CDR3 has 12 residues. J gave up 8 bases and V 6 bases, and 3 bases lay outside the gene matches. CDR3 in amino acids: CASRGQVHEQFF. CDR3 in DNA: TGTGCCAGCAGGGGACAGGTCCATGAGCAGTTCTTC.

This sequence joins TRBV6-1 and TRBJ1-3; no reliable D call. V was clipped by 0 bases and J by 4 bases, with 10 bases between them. There are 15 residues in the CDR3. Per germline, CDR1 MNHNS and CDR2 SASEGT. In DNA, the CDR3 is TGTGCCAGCAGTGAAGCGCCGACGGCGGGAAACACCATATATTTT. Its protein is CASSEAPTAGNTIYF.

The chain uses TRBV7-6 and TRBJ2-1; D is unclear. Trimming cost V 3 bases and J 4 bases, with 13 bases left between them. This CDR3 is built from 15 residues. Germline CDR1 is SGHVS and CDR2 is FNYEAQ. The CDR3 bases are TGTGCCAGCAGCTTTTCGGGCGCTTCTTACAATGAGCAGTTCTTC. The encoded protein is CASSFSGASYNEQFF.

The chain uses TRBV30 and TRBJ2-2; D call uncertain. The CDR3 consists of 11 residues. Germline CDR1 GTSNPN, CDR2 SVGIG (reference sequence). The germline V and J ends were trimmed by 3 bases and 8 bases, with 7 bases remaining between them. The CDR3 DNA follows: TGTGCCTGGAGGTCCCTTGGGGAGCTGTTTTTT. Amino acids: CAWRSLGELFF. The full variable domain, rest sourced from reference TRBV30 and TRBJ2-2, is SQTIHQWPATLVQPVGSPLSLECTVEGTSNPNLYWYRQAAGRGLQLLFYSVGIGQISSEVPQNLSASRPQDRQFILSSKKLLLSDSGFYLCAWRSLGELFFGEGSRLTVL.

This chain uses TRBV9 with TRBJ2-3, with D hard to call. Germline V lookup: CDR1 SGDLS, CDR2 YYNGEE. The CDR3 is made up of 15 amino acids. The ends were cut back, 3 bases at V and 1 base at J, with 12 bases in the middle. CDR3 coding DNA: TGTGCCAGCAGCGGCCCGAGTCGAGGCACAGATACGCAGTATTTT. Its translation: CASSGPSRGTDTQYF.